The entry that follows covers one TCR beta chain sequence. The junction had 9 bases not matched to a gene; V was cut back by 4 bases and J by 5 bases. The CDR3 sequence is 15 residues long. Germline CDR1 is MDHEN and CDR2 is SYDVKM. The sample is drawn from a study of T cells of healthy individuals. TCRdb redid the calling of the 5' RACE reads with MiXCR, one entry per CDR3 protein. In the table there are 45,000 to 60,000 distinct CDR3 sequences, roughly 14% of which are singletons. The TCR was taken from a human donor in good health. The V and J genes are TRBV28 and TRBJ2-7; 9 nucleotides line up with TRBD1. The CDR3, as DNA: TGTGCCAGCAGTTCGCCGGGACAGGGCAGGGACGAGCAGTACTTC. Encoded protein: CASSSPGQGRDEQYF.